What follows describes a single TCR beta chain. The data derive from a study of control samples from healthy donors and cancer patients. CDR3 size: 12 residues. Deletions cut 1 base from V and 7 bases from J, with 7 bases between. The germline gives CDR1 LGHDT, CDR2 YNNKEL (reference sequence). The method was immunoSEQ multiplex PCR; TCRdb's version includes in-frame clones alone and lacks a portion of them. This table has 190,000 or so clones, over 80% appearing once. Specimen: blood. The chain uses TRBV3-1 (or the pseudogene TRBV3-2) and TRBJ1-2, with D tentatively TRBD1 (6 bases). The receptor comes from a man aged 18-30 years in good health. CDR3 DNA sequence: TGTGCCAGCAGCCAAGGACAGGCTGGCTACACCTTC. This codes for CASSQGQAGYTF.